This T cell receptor (beta chain) derives from a study of cytomegalovirus exposure and HLA in healthy donors. Study findings and constraints: Published work reported that the classifier diagnosed cytomegalovirus status with high specificity and sensitivity. In the roughly 120 validation repertoires, a later analysis found that first-cohort TCR clusters tended to co-occur. Among TCR sequences, most were rare, though some public TCRs appeared in many donors. Confirmation in vitro established that three CMV-associated chains were specific for CMV antigens.

J was trimmed by 4 bases and V by 6 bases; bases with no gene match: 7. This CDR3 spans 14 amino acids. Per germline, CDR1 MDHEN and CDR2 SYDVKM. The table came from immunoSEQ multiplex PCR; TCRdb's copy has only in-frame clones and leaves some out. The sample yields 90,000 or so clones, around 84% seen once. As for this clone: Antigen unknown.

The TCR was taken from a man aged 18 to 29 in good health and CMV-seropositive. Sequenced material: PBMCs. The gene calls are TRBV28 and TRBJ2-5; 8 bases are shared with TRBD1. The CDR3 reads CASSPQGGSETQYF. CDR3 nucleotide sequence: TGTGCCAGCAGCCCACAGGGGGGCTCAGAGACCCAGTACTTC.